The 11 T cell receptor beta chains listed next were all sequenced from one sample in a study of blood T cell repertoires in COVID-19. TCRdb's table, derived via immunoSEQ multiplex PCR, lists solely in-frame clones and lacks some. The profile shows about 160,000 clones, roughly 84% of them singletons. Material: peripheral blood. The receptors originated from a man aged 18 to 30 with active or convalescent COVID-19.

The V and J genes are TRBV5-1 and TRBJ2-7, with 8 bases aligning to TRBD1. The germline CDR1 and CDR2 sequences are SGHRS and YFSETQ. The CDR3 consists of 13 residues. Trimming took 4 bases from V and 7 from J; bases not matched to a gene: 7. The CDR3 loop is CASSAGQGWEQYF. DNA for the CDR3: TGCGCCAGCAGCGCCGGACAGGGTTGGGAGCAGTACTTC.

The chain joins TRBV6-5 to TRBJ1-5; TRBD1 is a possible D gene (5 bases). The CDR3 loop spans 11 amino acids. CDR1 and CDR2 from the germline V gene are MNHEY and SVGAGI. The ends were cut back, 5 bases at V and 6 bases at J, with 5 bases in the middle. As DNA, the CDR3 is TGTGCCAGCAGTAGGGGTCAGCCCCAGCATTTT. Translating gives CASSRGQPQHF.

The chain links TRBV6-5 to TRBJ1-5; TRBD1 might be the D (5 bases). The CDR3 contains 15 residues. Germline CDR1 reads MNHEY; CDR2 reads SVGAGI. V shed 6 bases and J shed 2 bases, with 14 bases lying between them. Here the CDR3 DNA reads TGTGCCAGCAGATGGGCGGGGGATGGCAATCAGCCCCAGCATTTT. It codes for CASRWAGDGNQPQHF.

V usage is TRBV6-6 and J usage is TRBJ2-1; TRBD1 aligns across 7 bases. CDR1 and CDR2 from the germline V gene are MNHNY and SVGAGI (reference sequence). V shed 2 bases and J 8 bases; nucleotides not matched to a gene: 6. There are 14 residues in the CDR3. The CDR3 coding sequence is TGTGCCAGCAGTTACGCCTTCGGACAGGATGAGCAGTTCTTC. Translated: CASSYAFGQDEQFF.

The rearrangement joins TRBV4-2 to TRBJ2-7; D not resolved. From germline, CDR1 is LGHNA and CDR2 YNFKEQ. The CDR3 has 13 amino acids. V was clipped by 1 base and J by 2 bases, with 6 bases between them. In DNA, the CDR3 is TGTGCCAGCAGCCAAGCTCCGGCCTACGAGCAGTACTTC. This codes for CASSQAPAYEQYF.

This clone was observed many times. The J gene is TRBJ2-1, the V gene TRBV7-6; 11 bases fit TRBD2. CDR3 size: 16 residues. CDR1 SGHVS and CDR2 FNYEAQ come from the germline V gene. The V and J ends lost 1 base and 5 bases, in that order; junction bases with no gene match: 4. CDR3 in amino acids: CASSLVTSGAHNEQFF. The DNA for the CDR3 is TGTGCCAGCAGCTTAGTGACTAGCGGGGCCCACAATGAGCAGTTCTTC.

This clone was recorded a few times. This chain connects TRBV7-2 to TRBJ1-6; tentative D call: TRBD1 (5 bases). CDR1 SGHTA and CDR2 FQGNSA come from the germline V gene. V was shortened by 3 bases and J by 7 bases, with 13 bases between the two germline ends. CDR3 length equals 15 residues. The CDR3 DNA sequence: TGTGCCAGCAGCTTCGGGGGAACAAGGAATTCACCCCTCCACTTT. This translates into CASSFGGTRNSPLHF.

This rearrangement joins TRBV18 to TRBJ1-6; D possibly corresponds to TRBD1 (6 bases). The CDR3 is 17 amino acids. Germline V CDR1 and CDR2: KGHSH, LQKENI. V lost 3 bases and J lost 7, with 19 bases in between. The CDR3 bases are TGTGCCAGCTCACCGGGCAGGGACATTCTTAGAAATTCACCCCTCCACTTT. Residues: CASSPGRDILRNSPLHF. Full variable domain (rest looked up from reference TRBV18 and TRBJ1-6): NAGVMQNPRHLVRRRGQEARLRCSPMKGHSHVYWYRQLPEEGLKFMVYLQKENIIDESGMPKERFSAEFPKEGPSILRIQQVVRGDSAAYFCASSPGRDILRNSPLHFGNGTRLTVT.

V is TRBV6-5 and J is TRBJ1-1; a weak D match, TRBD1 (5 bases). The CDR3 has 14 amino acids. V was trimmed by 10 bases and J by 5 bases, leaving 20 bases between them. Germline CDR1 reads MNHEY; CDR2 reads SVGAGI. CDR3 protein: CATSEGFGGTEAFF. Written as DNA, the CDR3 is TGTGCCACCTCTGAGGGGTTCGGGGGGACTGAAGCTTTCTTT.

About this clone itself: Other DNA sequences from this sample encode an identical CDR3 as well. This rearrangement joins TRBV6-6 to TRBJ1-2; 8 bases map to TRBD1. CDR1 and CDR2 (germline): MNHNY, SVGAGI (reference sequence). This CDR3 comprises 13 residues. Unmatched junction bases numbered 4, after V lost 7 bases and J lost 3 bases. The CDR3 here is CASTPTGDYGYTF. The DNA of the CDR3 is TGTGCCAGCACCCCGACAGGGGACTATGGCTACACCTTC.

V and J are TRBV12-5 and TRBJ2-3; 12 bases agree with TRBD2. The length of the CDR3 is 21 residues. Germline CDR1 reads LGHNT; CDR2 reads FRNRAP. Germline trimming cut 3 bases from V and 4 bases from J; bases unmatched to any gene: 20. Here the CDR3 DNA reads TGTGCTAGTGGTTTTCCAGGGGGACTAGCGGGCGGGACCACTTGGGCAGATACGCAGTATTTT. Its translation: CASGFPGGLAGGTTWADTQYF.